The present entry profiles one T cell receptor beta chain with its context. The antigen it recognizes is unknown. No quality values exist for individual bases; no much larger clone is one base distant. This sample was taken from a study of T cell therapy after organ transplantation (dated by TCRdb to the late 2010s). In terms of the full investigation: Therapy products were autologous CMV-specific T cells expanded in vitro for about 2 weeks with a peptide pool of 30 HLA class I and II CMV epitopes. Of the approximately ten patients, eight were classified as clinical responders and two were classified as nonresponders. Long-term post-therapy samples were available for only about 75% of the 10 patients. An open-label phase I trial of autologous CMV-specific adoptive T cell therapy in solid-organ transplant recipients was the basis for the study, which was a follow-up TRBV repertoire analysis. Before T cell therapy commenced, pretherapy samples of peripheral blood were collected. Across 2 to 6 intravenous infusions, patients got a median of 1.92 x 10^8 CMV-specific T cells. Each patient got up to 6 T cell doses, given every 2 weeks, and was then monitored for around 27 weeks after finishing therapy. The study at large found these results: Reduced sample coverage from poor CD8+ T cell yield may be reflected in the few expansions detected in nonresponders. Assessment of confounders such as concurrent antirejection and antiviral medications was prevented by the small cohort. Marked pretherapy clonal expansions with minimal repertoire change after therapy were observed in nonresponders. Fold change in CD8 clonality after therapy inversely correlated with pretherapy clonality, suggesting less biased repertoires were more receptive to remodeling. Both transferred clonotypes and endogenous clonotypes not detected in the therapy products appeared to be included in post-therapy reconstitution.

The time point label of this sample denotes: before start of T cell therapy. Patients were solid-organ transplant recipients with drug-resistant/recurrent cytomegalovirus. Some 10 of the trial participants were picked for repertoire analysis depending on whether post-therapy peripheral blood mononuclear cells were available. A BD FACSAria III was used to sort viable CD3+CD8+CD4- lymphocytes from PBMCs. The Qiagen DNeasy Kit was used to extract genomic DNA from sorted cells. TRB CDR3 regions were amplified from genomic DNA with the immunoSEQ two-step, bias-controlled multiplex PCR assay. An Illumina NextSeq 500 was used to sequence the CDR3 libraries. For the original study's pipeline: The immunoSEQ Analyzer platform was used for the initial alignment and bioinformatics, which included bias normalization against synthetic CDR3 analogs. V, D and J gene annotation followed the IMGT database definitions. Additional TRBV analyses were carried out with default settings in VDJtools version 1.1.10 and the R package tcR version 2.2.1.11. GLIPH analysis was done using default settings in version 1.0. In CDR3 sequences with at least 5 reads, significant changes in clonotype frequency were tested by a 2-sided binomial test with Benjamini-Hochberg correction (alpha = 0.01). The source is immuneACCESS, and TCRdb retained only in-frame sequences with V and J called. Part of the clones is not carried over; for the studies checked, unresolved V genes explain less than half of this, and the remainder is unexplained. V, J and clone size were drawn from that table, and D and trimming were deduced from the DNA. Recorded for this sample are 50,000 or so clones; about 94% of them occurred a single time. The ten largest clones take up 3.1% of the sample.

The V end loses 6 bases and the J end loses 2 bases, and a stretch of 8 bases separates them. Including cysteine and phenylalanine, the CDR3 has 12 amino acids. Solely the CDR3 DNA is kept, with 36 bases framed from the first base. CDR1 SGHTS and CDR2 YDEGEE are derived from the germline V gene. This sample comprised CD8+ T cells from blood, obtained before autologous CMV-specific T cell therapy. This receptor chain uses TRBV5-8 and TRBJ1-2; no D segment can be confidently identified. This TCR was sampled from a human patient who had received a solid organ transplant and had CMV disease. The CDR3: CASTLGNYGYTF. The nucleotide sequence is given as TGTGCCAGCACTCTGGGCAACTATGGCTACACCTTC.